These 22 T cell receptor beta chains share one sample of origin, sequenced in a study of blood T cell repertoires in COVID-19. The assay was immunoSEQ multiplex PCR, and TCRdb's table has in-frame clones only and misses some. The sample gives 650,000 to 800,000 clones, 75% to 90% of which show up once; 0.2% to 0.3% is in the top ten. Sequences were obtained from peripheral blood. The receptor source for this set is a woman under 30 with acute or convalescent COVID-19.

In this sample, this clone turned up once. Because the CDR3 is missing its conserved closing phenylalanine or tryptophan, this is likely a read error. It is unclear where the CDR3 begins or ends on the DNA, so no DNA is shown, and the CDR3 is as TCRdb lists it. CDR3 sequence reads: CASSQPHRGKTTIAL. The chain joins TRBV4-3 to TRBJ1-2; the table assigns TRBD1, which was not confirmed against the DNA. From its first to its last residue, the CDR3 has 15 amino acids. Per germline, CDR1 LGHNA and CDR2 YSLEER.

The J gene is TRBJ2-7, the V gene TRBV7-7, with a tentative D call TRBD2 (6 bases). The V and J ends lost 2 bases and 5 bases respectively, with 13 bases between them. This CDR3 contains 14 residues. CDR1 is SSHAT and CDR2 is FNYEAQ in the germline V gene (reference sequence). The CDR3 region has the DNA TGTGCCAGCAGCTTAAGGGACTTAGGGGACGAGCAGTACTTC. Its translation: CASSLRDLGDEQYF.

This clone was found once. This rearrangement joins TRBV6-5 to TRBJ1-1, with D perhaps TRBD1 (5 bases). V was pared by 5 bases and J by 4 bases, with 11 bases between. This CDR3 contains 13 residues. The V gene's germline CDR1 is MNHEY and CDR2 SVGAGI. The CDR3 DNA is TGTGCCAGCAGTATAATCGGGGGCACTGAAGCTTTCTTT. It encodes CASSIIGGTEAFF.

The J gene is TRBJ2-1, the V gene TRBV30; D remains ambiguous. The germline V gene encodes CDR1 GTSNPN and CDR2 SVGIG (reference sequence). V lost 0 bases, J lost 7 bases, and 25 bases lay in between. This CDR3 is built from 18 residues. CDR3 DNA: TGTGCCTGGAGTGTAAAATCCCCGACCAGGCGAATCCAGAATGAGCAGTTCTTC. It encodes CAWSVKSPTRRIQNEQFF.

The chain recombines TRBV11-2 with TRBJ1-1; perhaps TRBD1 as D (5 bases). The CDR3 extends over 14 amino acids. The ends were cut back, 4 bases at V and 4 bases at J, with 13 bases in the middle. The germline V gene encodes CDR1 SGHAT and CDR2 FQNNGV. The CDR3 reads CASSSKGPGTEAFF. The DNA for the CDR3 is TGTGCCAGCAGCTCAAAGGGGCCTGGCACTGAAGCTTTCTTT.

CDR3 sequence: CASSSPRRETQYF. The CDR3 DNA is TGTGCCAGCAGTAGTCCCAGGCGAGAGACCCAGTACTTC. The chain has TRBV11-2 and TRBJ2-5; D is ambiguous. V was clipped by 6 bases and J by 4 bases, with 12 bases between them. Looked up from germline, CDR1 is SGHAT and CDR2 is FQNNGV. This CDR3 region has 13 residues.

The chain recombines TRBV19 with TRBJ1-1; D is undetermined. The V gene lost 5 bases and the J gene lost 4 bases, with 11 bases spanning the gap. Germline-derived CDR1 and CDR2 are LNHDA and SQIVND (reference sequence). This CDR3 is built from 13 residues. The CDR3 nucleotides read TGTGCCAGTAGTCTTGCAGGAGGCACTGAAGCTTTCTTT. It yields the protein CASSLAGGTEAFF.

This chain connects TRBV19 to TRBJ1-5; D is unclear. The CDR3 contains 12 residues. V lost 10 bases, J lost 5 bases, and 12 bases lay in between. The V gene's germline CDR1 is LNHDA and CDR2 SQIVND (reference sequence). The CDR3 is CATDTEYQPQHF. The CDR3 nucleotides read TGTGCCACCGACACAGAATATCAGCCCCAGCATTTT.

This chain uses TRBV24-1 with TRBJ1-1; D might be TRBD1 (6 bases). Trimming shortened V by 6 bases and J by 6 bases, and 7 bases separated the two germline ends. The CDR3 consists of 11 residues. Looked up from germline, CDR1 is KGHDR and CDR2 is SFDVKD. CDR3 amino acids: CATSQGPEAFF. The CDR3 coding sequence is TGTGCCACCAGTCAGGGGCCTGAAGCTTTCTTT.

The J gene is TRBJ2-1, the V gene TRBV9, with 10 bases identical to TRBD2. CDR1 and CDR2 (germline): SGDLS, YYNGEE. Trimming took 7 bases from V and 7 from J; bases not matched to a gene: 14. CDR3 length: 16 residues. As DNA, the CDR3 is TGTGCCAGCCTCCAAGTGGGAGCGGGGGGGATAAATGAGCAGTTCTTC. Protein: CASLQVGAGGINEQFF.

The CDR3: CATGGEGASEQYF. The CDR3 nucleotides are TGTGCCACCGGGGGTGAGGGGGCTTCCGAGCAGTACTTC. The genes are TRBV24-1 and TRBJ2-7; 7 bases match TRBD1. The CDR3 is made up of 13 amino acids. The trim removed 9 bases at V and 6 bases at J, leaving 10 bases unmatched. CDR1 and CDR2 from the germline V gene are KGHDR and SFDVKD.

V gene TRBV5-1 combines with J gene TRBJ2-3, with a weak D call TRBD1 (5 bases). V lost 4 bases, J lost 1 base, and 19 bases lay in between. This CDR3 is 17 amino acids long. Germline CDR1 is SGHRS and CDR2 is YFSETQ. Here the CDR3 reads CASSQGVLRAGTDTQYF. The CDR3 bases are TGCGCCAGCAGCCAAGGGGTACTTCGGGCTGGCACAGATACGCAGTATTTT.

The J gene is TRBJ2-6, the V gene TRBV11-3, with D possibly being TRBD2 (7 bases). Deletions cut 0 bases from V and 2 bases from J, with 20 bases between. Germline V gene lookup returns CDR1 SGHNT and CDR2 YENEEA. The CDR3 is 20 amino acids. The CDR3 here is CASSLDFGRGAQTGANVLTF. DNA for the CDR3: TGTGCCAGCAGCTTAGACTTTGGTCGGGGGGCGCAAACTGGGGCCAACGTCCTGACTTTC.

The V gene is TRBV24-1, the J gene TRBJ1-2; TRBD1 matches at 8 bases. V shed 5 bases, J shed 1 base, and the junction held 5 bases outside the gene matches. The V gene's germline CDR1 is KGHDR and CDR2 SFDVKD. The CDR3 spans 15 residues. The CDR3 loop reads CATSGQTGGNYGYTF. The DNA for the CDR3 is TGTGCCACCAGTGGCCAAACAGGGGGTAACTATGGCTACACCTTC.

V is TRBV6-5 and J is TRBJ1-6; tentative D call: TRBD1 (5 bases). The CDR3 runs 15 residues. V dropped 4 bases and J dropped 7 bases, with 14 bases sitting between them. Germline-derived CDR1 and CDR2 are MNHEY and SVGAGI. This chain's CDR3 is CASSSGGIVNSPLHF. For the CDR3, the DNA is TGTGCCAGCAGTTCCGGGGGGATCGTAAATTCACCCCTCCACTTT.

The J gene is TRBJ1-5, the V gene TRBV2; possible D gene TRBD1, 6 bases. The CDR3 consists of 16 residues. V dropped 2 bases and J dropped 4 bases, with 15 bases sitting between them. Germline V gene sequence: CDR1 SNHLY, CDR2 FYNNEI. CDR3 DNA: TGTGCCAGCAGTGAAAGGGGGGGGTCTGCGAATCAGCCCCAGCATTTT. Protein product: CASSERGGSANQPQHF.

The rearrangement uses TRBV6-5 and TRBJ2-2; the match to TRBD2 covers 8 bases. J lost 5 bases, V lost 4 bases, and 9 bases had no gene match. Germline CDR1 reads MNHEY; CDR2 reads SVGAGI. CDR3 size: 16 residues. The CDR3 protein is CASSLNSGGRTGELFF. CDR3 nucleotides: TGTGCCAGCAGTTTAAACTCGGGGGGGCGTACCGGGGAGCTGTTTTTT.

The chain uses TRBV29-1 and TRBJ1-2, with D possibly matching TRBD1 (6 bases). The V gene's germline CDR1 is SQVTM and CDR2 ANQGSEA. The V gene lost 6 bases and the J gene lost 7 bases, with 15 bases spanning the gap. The CDR3 is made up of 12 amino acids. CDR3 sequence: CSVLAGVAGYTF. The DNA for the CDR3 is TGCAGCGTCCTGGCAGGGGTGGCTGGCTACACCTTC.

This chain connects TRBV10-3 to TRBJ1-4; TRBD1 aligns across 8 bases. Germline V CDR1 and CDR2: ENHRY, SYGVKD. The length of the CDR3 is 15 residues. V lost 3 bases and J lost 8; bases outside the gene matches: 8. CDR3 bases: TGTGCCATCAGTGACGCGGGACAGGTGGACGAAAAACTGTTTTTT. Translation: CAISDAGQVDEKLFF.

The chain combines TRBV24-1 with TRBJ1-1, with D maybe TRBD1 (5 bases). This CDR3 spans 14 amino acids. CDR1 is KGHDR and CDR2 is SFDVKD in the germline V gene. V lost 2 bases, J lost 0 bases, and 6 bases lay in between. The CDR3 bases are TGTGCCACCAGTGATTCCAGGGTGAACACTGAAGCTTTCTTT. This sequence encodes CATSDSRVNTEAFF.

The rearrangement uses TRBV5-8 and TRBJ1-2, with 9 bases fitting TRBD1. The CDR3 totals 17 residues. J lost 4 bases, V lost 1 base, and 11 bases had no gene match. Germline assignment: CDR1 SGHTS and CDR2 YDEGEE. Here the CDR3 reads CASSLLLRTGVFYGYTF. DNA for the CDR3: TGTGCCAGCAGCTTGCTTCTTCGGACAGGGGTTTTCTATGGCTACACCTTC.

The chain is built from TRBV7-3 and TRBJ2-7, with 14 bases lining up with TRBD2. This CDR3 has 18 residues. Trimming removed 5 bases from V and 4 bases from J; junction bases left unmatched: 13. Germline-derived CDR1 and CDR2 are SGHTA and FQGTGA. The CDR3 sequence is CASSLNPTSGGATYEQYF. The CDR3 nucleotides read TGTGCCAGCAGCCTCAACCCGACTAGCGGGGGGGCGACATACGAGCAGTACTTC.